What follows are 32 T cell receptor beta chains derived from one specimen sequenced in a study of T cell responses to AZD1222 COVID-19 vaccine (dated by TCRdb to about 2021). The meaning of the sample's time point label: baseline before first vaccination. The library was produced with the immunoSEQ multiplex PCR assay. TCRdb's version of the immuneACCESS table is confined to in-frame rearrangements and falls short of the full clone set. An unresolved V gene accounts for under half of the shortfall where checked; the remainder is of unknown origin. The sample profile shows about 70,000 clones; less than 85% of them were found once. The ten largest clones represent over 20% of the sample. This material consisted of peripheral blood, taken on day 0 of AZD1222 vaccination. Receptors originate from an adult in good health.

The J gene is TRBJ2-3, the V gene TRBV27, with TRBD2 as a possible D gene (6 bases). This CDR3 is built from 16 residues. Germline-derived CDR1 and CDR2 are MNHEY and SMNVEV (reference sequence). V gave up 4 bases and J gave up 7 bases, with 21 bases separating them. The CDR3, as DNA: TGTGCCAGCAGTTCCCCTTGGTCCGGGAGCTTTAATACGCAGTATTTT. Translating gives CASSSPWSGSFNTQYF.

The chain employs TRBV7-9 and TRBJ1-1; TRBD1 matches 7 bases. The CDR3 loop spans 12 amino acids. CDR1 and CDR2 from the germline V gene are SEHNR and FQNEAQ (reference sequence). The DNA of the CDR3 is TGTGCTCTGGAGGGGGCGCGCACTGAAGCTTTCTTT. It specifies CALEGARTEAFF.

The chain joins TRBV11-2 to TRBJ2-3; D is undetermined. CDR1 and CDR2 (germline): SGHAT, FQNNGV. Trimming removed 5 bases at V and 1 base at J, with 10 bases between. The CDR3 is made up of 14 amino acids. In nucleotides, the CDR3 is TGTGCCAGCAGCCAGCCGGTGGGCACAGATACGCAGTATTTT. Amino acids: CASSQPVGTDTQYF.

CDR3 bases: TGTGCCAGCTCACCGCTGTCAGGGAGGGATGGCTACACCTTC. Encoded protein: CASSPLSGRDGYTF. The chain recombines TRBV18 with TRBJ1-2; D possibly corresponds to TRBD1 (5 bases). Germline-derived CDR1 and CDR2 are KGHSH and LQKENI. CDR3 length: 14 amino acids. V was clipped by 3 bases and J by 6 bases, with 14 bases between them.

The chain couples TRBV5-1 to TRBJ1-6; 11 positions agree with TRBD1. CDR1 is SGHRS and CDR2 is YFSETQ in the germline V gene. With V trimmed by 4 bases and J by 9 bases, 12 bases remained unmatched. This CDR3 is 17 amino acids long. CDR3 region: CASSPEGQGGRGSPLHF. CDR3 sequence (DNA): TGCGCCAGCAGCCCAGAGGGACAGGGGGGCAGAGGTTCACCCCTCCACTTT.

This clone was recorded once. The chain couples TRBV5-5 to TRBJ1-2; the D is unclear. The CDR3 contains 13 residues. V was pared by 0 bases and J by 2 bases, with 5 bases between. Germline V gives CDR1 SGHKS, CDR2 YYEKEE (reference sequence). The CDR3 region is CASSLGVNYGYTF. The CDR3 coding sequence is TGTGCCAGCAGCTTGGGGGTGAACTATGGCTACACCTTC.

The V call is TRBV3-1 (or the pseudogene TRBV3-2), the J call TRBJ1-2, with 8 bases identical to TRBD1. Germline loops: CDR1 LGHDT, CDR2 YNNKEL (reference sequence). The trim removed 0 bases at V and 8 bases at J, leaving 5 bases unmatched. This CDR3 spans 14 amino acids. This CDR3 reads CASSQDRGLEGYTF. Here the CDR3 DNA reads TGTGCCAGCAGCCAAGACAGGGGGCTAGAAGGCTACACCTTC.

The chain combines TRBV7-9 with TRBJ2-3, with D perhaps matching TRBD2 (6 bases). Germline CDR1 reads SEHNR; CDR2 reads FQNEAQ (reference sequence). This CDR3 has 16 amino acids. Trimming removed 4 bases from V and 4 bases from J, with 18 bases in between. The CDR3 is CASSSTGHGGPDTQYF. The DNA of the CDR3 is TGTGCCAGCAGCTCGACCGGACACGGGGGTCCAGATACGCAGTATTTT. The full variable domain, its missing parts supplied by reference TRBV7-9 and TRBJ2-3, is DTGVSQNPRHKITKRGQNVTFRCDPISEHNRLYWYRQTLGQGPEFLTYFQNEAQLEKSRLLSDRFSAERPKGSFSTLEIQRTEQGDSAMYLCASSSTGHGGPDTQYFGPGTRLTVL.

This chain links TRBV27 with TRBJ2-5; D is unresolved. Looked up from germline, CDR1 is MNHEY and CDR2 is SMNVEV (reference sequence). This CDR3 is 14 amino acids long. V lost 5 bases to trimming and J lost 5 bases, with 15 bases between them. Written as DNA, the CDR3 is TGTGCCAGCAGTCTGCAACAAGGCAGGGAGACCCAGTACTTC. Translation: CASSLQQGRETQYF.

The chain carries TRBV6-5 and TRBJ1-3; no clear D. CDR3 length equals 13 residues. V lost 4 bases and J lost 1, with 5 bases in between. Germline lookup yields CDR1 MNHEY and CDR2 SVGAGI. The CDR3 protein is CASSFSSGNTIYF. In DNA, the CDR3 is TGTGCCAGCAGTTTTAGTTCTGGAAACACCATATATTTT.

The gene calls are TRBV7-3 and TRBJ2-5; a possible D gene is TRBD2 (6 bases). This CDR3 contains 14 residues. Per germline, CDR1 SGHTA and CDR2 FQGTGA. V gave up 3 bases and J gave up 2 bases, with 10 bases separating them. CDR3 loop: CASSLGGEQETQYF. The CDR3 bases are TGTGCCAGCAGCTTGGGCGGGGAGCAAGAGACCCAGTACTTC.

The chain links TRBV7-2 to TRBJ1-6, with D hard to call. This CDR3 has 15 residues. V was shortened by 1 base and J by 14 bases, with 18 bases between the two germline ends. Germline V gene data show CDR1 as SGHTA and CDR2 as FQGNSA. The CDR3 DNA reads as TGTGCCAGCAGCTTAGAGGTGGTCACCTCCGGGTCCCTCCACTTT. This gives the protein CASSLEVVTSGSLHF.

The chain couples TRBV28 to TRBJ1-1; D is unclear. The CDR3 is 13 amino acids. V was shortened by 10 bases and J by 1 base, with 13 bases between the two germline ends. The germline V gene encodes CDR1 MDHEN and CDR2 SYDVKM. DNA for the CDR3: TGTGCCACTTTCCCGGCGGGGAACACTGAAGCTTTCTTT. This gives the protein CATFPAGNTEAFF.

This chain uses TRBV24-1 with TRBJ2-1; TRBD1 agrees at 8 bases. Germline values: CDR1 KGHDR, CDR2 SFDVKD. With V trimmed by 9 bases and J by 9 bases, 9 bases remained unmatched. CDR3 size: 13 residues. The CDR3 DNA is TGTGCCACCGGGACAGGATATAGTGGTGAGCAGTTCTTC. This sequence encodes CATGTGYSGEQFF.

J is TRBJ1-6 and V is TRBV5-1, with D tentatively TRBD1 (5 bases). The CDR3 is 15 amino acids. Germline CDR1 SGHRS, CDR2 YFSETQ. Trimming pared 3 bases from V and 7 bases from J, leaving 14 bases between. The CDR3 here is CASSWQGALNSPLHF. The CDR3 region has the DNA TGCGCCAGCAGCTGGCAGGGAGCGCTAAATTCACCCCTCCACTTT.

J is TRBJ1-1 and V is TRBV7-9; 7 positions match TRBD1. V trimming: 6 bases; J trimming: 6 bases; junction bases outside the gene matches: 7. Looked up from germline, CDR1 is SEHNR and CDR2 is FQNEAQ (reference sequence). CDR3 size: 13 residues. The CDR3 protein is CASSPQGRAEAFF. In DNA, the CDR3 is TGTGCCAGCAGTCCACAGGGGAGGGCTGAAGCTTTCTTT.

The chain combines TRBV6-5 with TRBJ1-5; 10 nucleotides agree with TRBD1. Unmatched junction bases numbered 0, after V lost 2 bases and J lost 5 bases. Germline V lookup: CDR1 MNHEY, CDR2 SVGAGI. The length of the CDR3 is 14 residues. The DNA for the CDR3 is TGTGCCAGCAGTTACGGGACAGGGGATCAGCCCCAGCATTTT. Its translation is CASSYGTGDQPQHF.

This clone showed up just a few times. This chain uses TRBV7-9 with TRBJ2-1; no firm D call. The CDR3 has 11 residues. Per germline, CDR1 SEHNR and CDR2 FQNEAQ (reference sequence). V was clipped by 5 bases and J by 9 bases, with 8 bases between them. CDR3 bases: TGTGCCAGCAGCGGAATAGGTGAGCAGTTCTTC. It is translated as CASSGIGEQFF.

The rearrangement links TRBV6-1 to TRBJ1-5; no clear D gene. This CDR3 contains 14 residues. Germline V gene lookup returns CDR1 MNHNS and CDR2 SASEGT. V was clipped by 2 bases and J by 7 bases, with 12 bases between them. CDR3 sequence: CASSELVLVQPQHF. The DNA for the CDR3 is TGTGCCAGCAGTGAATTAGTTTTGGTGCAGCCCCAGCATTTT.

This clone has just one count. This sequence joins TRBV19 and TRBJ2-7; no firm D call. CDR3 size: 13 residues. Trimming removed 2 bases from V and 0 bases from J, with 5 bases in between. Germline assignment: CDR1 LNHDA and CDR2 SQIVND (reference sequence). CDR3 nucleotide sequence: TGTGCCAGTAGTATACAGAGCTCCTACGAGCAGTACTTC. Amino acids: CASSIQSSYEQYF.

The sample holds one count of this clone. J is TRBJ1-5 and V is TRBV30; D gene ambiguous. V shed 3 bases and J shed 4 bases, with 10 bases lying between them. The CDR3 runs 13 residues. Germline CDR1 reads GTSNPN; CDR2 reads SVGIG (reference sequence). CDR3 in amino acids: CAWSPDPNQPQHF. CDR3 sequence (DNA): TGTGCCTGGAGCCCCGACCCTAATCAGCCCCAGCATTTT. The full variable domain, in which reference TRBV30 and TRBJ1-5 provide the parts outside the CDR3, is SQTIHQWPATLVQPVGSPLSLECTVEGTSNPNLYWYRQAAGRGLQLLFYSVGIGQISSEVPQNLSASRPQDRQFILSSKKLLLSDSGFYLCAWSPDPNQPQHFGDGTRLSIL.

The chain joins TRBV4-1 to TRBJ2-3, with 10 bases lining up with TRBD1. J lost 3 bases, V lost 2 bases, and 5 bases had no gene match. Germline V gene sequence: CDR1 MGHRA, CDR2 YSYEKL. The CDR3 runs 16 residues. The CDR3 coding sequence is TGCGCCAGCAGCCAAAACCGACAGGGGGCTACAGATACGCAGTATTTT. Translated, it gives CASSQNRQGATDTQYF.

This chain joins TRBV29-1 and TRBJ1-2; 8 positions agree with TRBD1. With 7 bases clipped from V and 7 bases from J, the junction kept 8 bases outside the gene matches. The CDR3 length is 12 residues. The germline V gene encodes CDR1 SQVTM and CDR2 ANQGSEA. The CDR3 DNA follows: TGCAGCGCGGACAGGGACGGTCGTGGCTACACCTTC. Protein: CSADRDGRGYTF.

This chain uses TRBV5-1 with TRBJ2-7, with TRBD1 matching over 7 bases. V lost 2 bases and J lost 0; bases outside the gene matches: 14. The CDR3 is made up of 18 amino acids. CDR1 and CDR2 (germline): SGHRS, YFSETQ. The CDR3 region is CASSFNTHGQVLSYEQYF. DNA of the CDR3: TGCGCCAGCAGCTTTAACACTCACGGACAGGTCCTCTCCTACGAGCAGTACTTC.

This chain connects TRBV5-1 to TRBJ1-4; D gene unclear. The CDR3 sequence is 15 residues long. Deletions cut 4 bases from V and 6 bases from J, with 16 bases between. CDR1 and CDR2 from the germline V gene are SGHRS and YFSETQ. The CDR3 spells CASSLRDPGDEKLFF. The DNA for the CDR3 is TGCGCCAGCAGCCTAAGGGATCCCGGGGATGAAAAACTGTTTTTT.

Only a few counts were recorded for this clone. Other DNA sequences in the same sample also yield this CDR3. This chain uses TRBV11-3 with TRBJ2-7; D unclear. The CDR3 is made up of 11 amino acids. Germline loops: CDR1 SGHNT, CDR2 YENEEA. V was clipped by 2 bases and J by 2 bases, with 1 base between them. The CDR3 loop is CASSLTYEQYF. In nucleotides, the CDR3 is TGTGCCAGCAGCTTAACCTACGAGCAGTACTTC.

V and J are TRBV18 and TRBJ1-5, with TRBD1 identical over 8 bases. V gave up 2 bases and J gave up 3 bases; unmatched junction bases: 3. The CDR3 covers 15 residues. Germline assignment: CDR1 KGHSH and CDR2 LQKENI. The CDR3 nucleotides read TGTGCCAGCTCACCAACAGGGGGGATCAATCAGCCCCAGCATTTT. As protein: CASSPTGGINQPQHF.

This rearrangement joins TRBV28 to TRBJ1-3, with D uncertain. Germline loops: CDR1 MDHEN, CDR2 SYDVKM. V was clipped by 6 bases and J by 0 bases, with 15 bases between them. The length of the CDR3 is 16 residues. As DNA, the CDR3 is TGTGCCAGCAGCCGATGGACGGAGAGCTCTGGAAACACCATATATTTT. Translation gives CASSRWTESSGNTIYF.

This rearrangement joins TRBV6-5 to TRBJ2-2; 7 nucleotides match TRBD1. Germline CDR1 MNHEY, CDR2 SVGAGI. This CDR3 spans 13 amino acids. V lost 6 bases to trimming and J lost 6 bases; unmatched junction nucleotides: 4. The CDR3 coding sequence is TGTGCCAGCAGCCACAGGGGCGCCGGGGAGCTGTTTTTT. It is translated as CASSHRGAGELFF.

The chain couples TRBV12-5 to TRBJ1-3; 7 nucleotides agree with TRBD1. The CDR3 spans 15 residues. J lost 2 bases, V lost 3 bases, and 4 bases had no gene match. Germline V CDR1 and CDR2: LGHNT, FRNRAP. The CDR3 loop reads CASGLVTGTGNTIYF. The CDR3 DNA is TGTGCTAGTGGTTTAGTGACAGGGACTGGAAACACCATATATTTT. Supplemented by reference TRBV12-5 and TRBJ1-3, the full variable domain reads DARVTQTPRHKVTEMGQEVTMRCQPILGHNTVFWYRQTMMQGLELLAYFRNRAPLDDSGMPKDRFSAEMPDATLATLKIQPSEPRDSAVYFCASGLVTGTGNTIYFGEGSWLTVV.

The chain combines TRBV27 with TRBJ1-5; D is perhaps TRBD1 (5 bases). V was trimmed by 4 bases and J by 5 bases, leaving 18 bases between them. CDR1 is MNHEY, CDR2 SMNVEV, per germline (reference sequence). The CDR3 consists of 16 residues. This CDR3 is CASSSLWEGRHQPQHF. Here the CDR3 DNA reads TGTGCCAGCAGTTCACTCTGGGAGGGACGCCATCAGCCCCAGCATTTT.

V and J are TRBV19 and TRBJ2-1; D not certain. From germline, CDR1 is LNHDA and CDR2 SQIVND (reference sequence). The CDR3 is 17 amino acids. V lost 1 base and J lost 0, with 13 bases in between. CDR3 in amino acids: CASSIGGISSSYNEQFF. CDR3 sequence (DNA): TGTGCCAGTAGTATAGGAGGTATTTCAAGCTCCTACAATGAGCAGTTCTTC.